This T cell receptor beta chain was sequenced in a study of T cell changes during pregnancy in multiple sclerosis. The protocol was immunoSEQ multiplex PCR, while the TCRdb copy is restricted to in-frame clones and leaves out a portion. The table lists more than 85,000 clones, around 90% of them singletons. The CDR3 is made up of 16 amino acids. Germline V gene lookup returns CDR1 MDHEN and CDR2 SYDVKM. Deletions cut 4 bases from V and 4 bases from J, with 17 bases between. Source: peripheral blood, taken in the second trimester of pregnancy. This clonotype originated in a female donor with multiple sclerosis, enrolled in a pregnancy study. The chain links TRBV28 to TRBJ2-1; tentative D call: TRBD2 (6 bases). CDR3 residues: CASSSWAGGDYNEQFF. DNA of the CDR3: TGTGCCAGCAGTTCCTGGGCGGGCGGGGATTACAATGAGCAGTTCTTC.